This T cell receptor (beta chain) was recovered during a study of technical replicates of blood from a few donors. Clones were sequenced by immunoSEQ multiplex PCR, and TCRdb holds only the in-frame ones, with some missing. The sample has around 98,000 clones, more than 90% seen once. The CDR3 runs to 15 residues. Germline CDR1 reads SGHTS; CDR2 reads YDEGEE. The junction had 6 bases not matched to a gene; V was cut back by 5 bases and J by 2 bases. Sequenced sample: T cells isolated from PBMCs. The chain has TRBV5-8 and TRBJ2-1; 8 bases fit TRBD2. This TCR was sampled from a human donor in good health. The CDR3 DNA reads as TGTGCCAGCAGTATAGCGGGGCTCACCTACAATGAGCAGTTCTTC. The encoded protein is CASSIAGLTYNEQFF. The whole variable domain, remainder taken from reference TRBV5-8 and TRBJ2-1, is EAGVTQSPTHLIKTRGQQATLRCSPISGHTSVYWYQQALGLGLQFLLWYDEGEERNRGNFPPRFSGRQFPNYSSELNVNALELEDSALYLCASSIAGLTYNEQFFGPGTRLTVL.